Shown below are 29 T cell receptor beta chains from a single sample sequenced in a study of control samples from healthy donors and cancer patients. Clones were read by immunoSEQ multiplex PCR, and TCRdb kept only the in-frame ones, dropping some. The data contain about 94,000 clones, roughly nine tenths of them singletons. Sequenced: blood. All receptors derive from a woman under 30 in good health.

V usage is TRBV2 and J usage is TRBJ1-6; no clear D. V shed 5 bases and J shed 6 bases, with 17 bases lying between them. The germline CDR1 and CDR2 sequences are SNHLY and FYNNEI. The CDR3 extends over 16 amino acids. Written as DNA, the CDR3 is TGTGCCAGCAGTTCCCTCGAGGTCCCTCCTAATTCACCCCTCCACTTT. The encoded protein is CASSSLEVPPNSPLHF.

The chain joins TRBV5-6 to TRBJ2-7; 9 bases are shared with TRBD1. J was trimmed by 0 bases and V by 6 bases; bases with no gene match: 10. This CDR3 region has 16 residues. Germline loops: CDR1 SGHDT, CDR2 YYEEEE. CDR3 sequence reads: CASMLGPGQGSYEQYF. The CDR3 DNA reads TGTGCCAGCATGCTTGGGCCGGGACAGGGCTCCTACGAGCAGTACTTC.

This clone appeared a single time. The chain employs TRBV5-6 and TRBJ2-7; TRBD2 aligns across 11 bases. V gave up 2 bases and J gave up 4 bases; unmatched junction bases: 8. In germline, CDR1 is SGHDT, CDR2 YYEEEE. CDR3 length: 16 amino acids. The CDR3 DNA is TGTGCCAGCAGCTTAAGATTACTAGCGGGGGTGTACGAGCAGTACTTC. Amino acids: CASSLRLLAGVYEQYF.

This chain connects TRBV9 to TRBJ2-7, with TRBD1 as a possible D gene (6 bases). The V end was cut by 0 bases, the J end by 4 bases, with 14 bases between. CDR3 length equals 15 residues. Germline lookup yields CDR1 SGDLS and CDR2 YYNGEE. This chain's CDR3 is CASSVDAGTPYEQYF. CDR3 nucleotides: TGTGCCAGCAGCGTAGACGCCGGGACACCTTACGAGCAGTACTTC.

This chain links TRBV11-3 with TRBJ2-2, with D possibly TRBD2 on 7 matching bases. CDR1 SGHNT and CDR2 YENEEA come from the germline V gene. CDR3 length: 16 amino acids. Trimming cost V 1 base and J 0 bases, with 9 bases left between them. The CDR3 loop is CASSLGGGTNTGELFF. The CDR3 DNA sequence: TGTGCCAGCAGCTTAGGGGGGGGCACGAACACCGGGGAGCTGTTTTTT.

This sequence joins TRBV18 and TRBJ2-1; D is perhaps TRBD1 or TRBD2 (5 bases each). CDR1 is KGHSH, CDR2 LQKENI, per germline. This CDR3 contains 15 residues. V lost 1 base and J 0 bases, leaving 7 bases between the germline ends. As DNA, the CDR3 is TGTGCCAGCTCACCACAGGGGAGCTCCTACAATGAGCAGTTCTTC. It specifies CASSPQGSSYNEQFF.

CDR3 DNA sequence: TGTGCCAGCTCACCAGGGCTGGAGTCCACTGAAGCTTTCTTT. Translated, it gives CASSPGLESTEAFF. The V call is TRBV18, the J call TRBJ1-1; D is unclear. The CDR3 extends over 14 amino acids. V lost 2 bases, J lost 4 bases, and 11 bases lay in between. Germline values: CDR1 KGHSH, CDR2 LQKENI.

The rearrangement links TRBV5-6 to TRBJ2-7; D possibly corresponds to TRBD2 (6 bases). This CDR3 spans 15 amino acids. Trimming shortened V by 3 bases and J by 6 bases, and 19 bases separated the two germline ends. Germline assignment: CDR1 SGHDT and CDR2 YYEEEE. DNA of the CDR3: TGTGCCAGCAGCTGGAGGGAAAAGGGGTTGAGCGAGCAGTACTTC. As protein: CASSWREKGLSEQYF.

The chain links TRBV27 to TRBJ2-7; D is perhaps TRBD1 or TRBD2 (5 bases each). Trimming shortened V by 7 bases and J by 2 bases, and 15 bases separated the two germline ends. Germline lookup yields CDR1 MNHEY and CDR2 SMNVEV (reference sequence). There are 14 residues in the CDR3. In nucleotides, the CDR3 is TGTGCCAGCATCAATTCGGGACCCCCCTACGAGCAGTACTTC. Protein product: CASINSGPPYEQYF.

The chain has TRBV11-3 and TRBJ2-1, with TRBD2 matching over 9 bases. CDR1 and CDR2 (germline): SGHNT, YENEEA. The CDR3 consists of 18 residues. V lost 1 base to trimming and J lost 6 bases; unmatched junction nucleotides: 13. CDR3 in DNA: TGTGCCAGCAGCTTAGGAGGGAGCGGGGGGCACCTCTCCAATGAGCAGTTCTTC. Its protein product is CASSLGGSGGHLSNEQFF.

The rearrangement joins TRBV6-6 to TRBJ2-1; D is possibly TRBD1 (6 bases). Per the germline V gene, CDR1 is MNHNY and CDR2 is SVGAGI (reference sequence). The CDR3 loop spans 16 amino acids. Trimming removed 10 bases at V and 2 bases at J, with 21 bases between. CDR3 bases: TGTGCCACCGAGACAGGTAAACTCAGCCCCTACAATGAGCAGTTCTTC. Encoded protein: CATETGKLSPYNEQFF.

The chain combines TRBV19 with TRBJ1-2; 7 nucleotides align to TRBD1. Germline V gene data show CDR1 as LNHDA and CDR2 as SQIVND (reference sequence). V lost 2 bases to trimming and J lost 4 bases; unmatched junction nucleotides: 13. The CDR3 contains 17 residues. CDR3: CASSIIKGRDSSYGYTF. DNA of the CDR3: TGTGCCAGTAGTATAATTAAAGGGCGGGACAGCAGCTATGGCTACACCTTC.

This chain links TRBV19 with TRBJ2-4; perhaps TRBD2 as D (5 bases). V lost 1 base, J lost 0 bases, and 13 bases lay in between. CDR1 and CDR2 from the germline V gene are LNHDA and SQIVND (reference sequence). The CDR3 extends over 17 amino acids. DNA for the CDR3: TGTGCCAGTAGTATAGTGGTGGGAGCTATAGCCAAAAACATTCAGTACTTC. Translation gives CASSIVVGAIAKNIQYF.

The chain carries TRBV18 and TRBJ2-7, with D tentatively TRBD2 (6 bases). Deletions cut 6 bases from V and 0 bases from J, with 15 bases between. Germline assignment: CDR1 KGHSH and CDR2 LQKENI. CDR3 length: 15 amino acids. DNA of the CDR3: TGTGCCAGCTCCCCCGGGACTGCGAGCTCCTACGAGCAGTACTTC. This encodes CASSPGTASSYEQYF.

The CDR3 reads CASSPEGGPGDEQFF. In DNA, the CDR3 is TGCGCCAGCAGCCCCGAGGGGGGGCCCGGGGATGAGCAGTTCTTC. The chain links TRBV5-1 to TRBJ2-1; possible D gene TRBD2, 7 bases. V was clipped by 4 bases and J by 8 bases, with 19 bases between them. CDR1 is SGHRS, CDR2 YFSETQ, per germline. CDR3 length: 15 residues.

CDR3 DNA: TGTGCCAGCAGCAGGATCCACTACGAGCAGTACTTC. Amino acids: CASSRIHYEQYF. V usage is TRBV6-5 and J usage is TRBJ2-7; the D is unclear. This CDR3 spans 12 amino acids. Germline CDR1 reads MNHEY; CDR2 reads SVGAGI. The V end lost 6 bases, the J end lost 3 bases, and 9 bases lay between the germline ends.

In its sample, this clone was seen a few times. CDR3 in amino acids: CASSSGGPQETQYF. DNA for the CDR3: TGTGCCAGCAGCTCCGGGGGGCCGCAGGAGACCCAGTACTTC. This chain connects TRBV7-9 to TRBJ2-5, with D perhaps matching TRBD2 (7 bases). The CDR3 loop spans 14 amino acids. In germline, CDR1 is SEHNR, CDR2 FQNEAQ (reference sequence). Deletions cut 4 bases from V and 5 bases from J, with 14 bases between.

The V and J genes are TRBV19 and TRBJ1-5, with no clear D. Germline CDR1 and CDR2: LNHDA and SQIVND (reference sequence). CDR3 length equals 13 residues. V dropped 5 bases and J dropped 0 bases, with 5 bases sitting between them. CDR3 region: CASSDNSNQPQHF. In DNA, the CDR3 is TGTGCCAGTAGTGATAATAGCAATCAGCCCCAGCATTTT. Using reference TRBV19 and TRBJ1-5 for the parts outside the CDR3, the full variable domain is DGGITQSPKYLFRKEGQNVTLSCEQNLNHDAMYWYRQDPGQGLRLIYYSQIVNDFQKGDIAEGYSVSREKKESFPLTVTSAQKNPTAFYLCASSDNSNQPQHFGDGTRLSIL.

This clone was counted a single time. The chain has TRBV28 and TRBJ1-1; TRBD1 is a possible D gene (5 bases). Germline values: CDR1 MDHEN, CDR2 SYDVKM. The CDR3 is 15 residues long. V dropped 6 bases and J dropped 5 bases, with 19 bases sitting between them. The CDR3 nucleotides are TGTGCCAGCAGCATGGCAGGGAGGGGTGGGACTGAAGCTTTCTTT. As protein: CASSMAGRGGTEAFF.

V gene TRBV5-8 combines with J gene TRBJ1-1; no firm D call. Germline V gene lookup returns CDR1 SGHTS and CDR2 YDEGEE. The V end lost 4 bases, the J end lost 1 base, and 11 bases lay between the germline ends. This CDR3 has 14 residues. The CDR3 protein is CASSTGPQNTEAFF. The CDR3 nucleotides read TGTGCCAGCAGCACCGGACCTCAGAACACTGAAGCTTTCTTT.

The genes are TRBV6-2 or TRBV6-3 and TRBJ2-1; 13 bases map to TRBD2. This CDR3 comprises 15 residues. Germline CDR1 and CDR2: MNHEY and SVGEGT. The J segment lost 6 bases and the V segment lost 5 bases, leaving 4 bases of the junction unmatched. CDR3 residues: CASSPWTSGGNEQFF. The CDR3 DNA reads TGTGCCAGCAGTCCGTGGACTAGCGGGGGCAATGAGCAGTTCTTC.

The chain has TRBV5-4 and TRBJ1-2; no reliable D call. V lost 3 bases, J lost 0 bases, and 9 bases lay in between. In germline, CDR1 is SGHNT, CDR2 YYREEE (reference sequence). CDR3 length: 14 amino acids. The CDR3 is CASSYREANYGYTF. The CDR3 coding sequence is TGTGCCAGCAGCTACCGGGAGGCTAACTATGGCTACACCTTC.

CDR3 amino acids: CASSGGTGGSGNTIYF. CDR3 DNA sequence: TGTGCCAGCTCTGGCGGGACAGGGGGTTCTGGAAACACCATATATTTT. The chain employs TRBV18 and TRBJ1-3; 11 nucleotides align to TRBD1. The CDR3 has 16 amino acids. The junction had 5 bases not matched to a gene; V was cut back by 6 bases and J by 1 base. The germline V gene has CDR1 KGHSH and CDR2 LQKENI.

This chain links TRBV19 with TRBJ2-3; D uncertain. The germline gives CDR1 LNHDA, CDR2 SQIVND (reference sequence). The CDR3 runs to 12 residues. V was pared by 3 bases and J by 5 bases, with 6 bases between. The CDR3 spells CASSIGVDTQYF. CDR3 DNA: TGTGCCAGTAGTATCGGAGTAGATACGCAGTATTTT.

The J gene is TRBJ1-1, the V gene TRBV19; tentatively, D is TRBD1 (5 bases). Germline CDR1 reads LNHDA; CDR2 reads SQIVND (reference sequence). V shed 3 bases and J shed 0 bases, with 17 bases lying between them. The CDR3 extends over 17 amino acids. Here the CDR3 reads CASSIGGLRIMNTEAFF. In nucleotides, the CDR3 is TGTGCCAGTAGTATTGGGGGACTGCGGATCATGAACACTGAAGCTTTCTTT.

The chain combines TRBV9 with TRBJ2-7; tentatively, D is TRBD2 (6 bases). Germline CDR1 SGDLS, CDR2 YYNGEE. Trimming shortened V by 4 bases and J by 6 bases, and 14 bases separated the two germline ends. This CDR3 has 13 amino acids. CDR3 residues: CASSPRGSLEQYF. The CDR3 DNA follows: TGTGCCAGCAGCCCCCGGGGGTCCCTCGAGCAGTACTTC.

The gene calls are TRBV6-6 and TRBJ1-1; no clear D gene. The germline gives CDR1 MNHNY, CDR2 SVGAGI (reference sequence). The CDR3 has 15 residues. The V gene lost 2 bases and the J gene lost 7 bases, with 17 bases spanning the gap. The DNA for the CDR3 is TGTGCCAGCAGTTACCCTCAAAAGGACCAACTTGAAGCTTTCTTT. Translated: CASSYPQKDQLEAFF.

This chain connects TRBV2 to TRBJ1-1; TRBD1 agrees at 8 bases. V was clipped by 5 bases and J by 3 bases; unmatched bases: 11. Germline lookup yields CDR1 SNHLY and CDR2 FYNNEI. The CDR3 spans 16 residues. CDR3 nucleotide sequence: TGTGCCAGCAGTCCTCCGCGCCGACAGGGGCACACTGAAGCTTTCTTT. Its translation: CASSPPRRQGHTEAFF.

The chain combines TRBV5-4 with TRBJ2-6; D gene unclear. The CDR3 is made up of 16 amino acids. V lost 3 bases and J 4 bases, leaving 14 bases between the germline ends. Germline V CDR1 and CDR2: SGHNT, YYREEE (reference sequence). The CDR3 DNA reads as TGTGCCAGCAGCTCCCAAAGTAAGGCAGGGGCCAACGTCCTGACTTTC. Amino acid sequence: CASSSQSKAGANVLTF.